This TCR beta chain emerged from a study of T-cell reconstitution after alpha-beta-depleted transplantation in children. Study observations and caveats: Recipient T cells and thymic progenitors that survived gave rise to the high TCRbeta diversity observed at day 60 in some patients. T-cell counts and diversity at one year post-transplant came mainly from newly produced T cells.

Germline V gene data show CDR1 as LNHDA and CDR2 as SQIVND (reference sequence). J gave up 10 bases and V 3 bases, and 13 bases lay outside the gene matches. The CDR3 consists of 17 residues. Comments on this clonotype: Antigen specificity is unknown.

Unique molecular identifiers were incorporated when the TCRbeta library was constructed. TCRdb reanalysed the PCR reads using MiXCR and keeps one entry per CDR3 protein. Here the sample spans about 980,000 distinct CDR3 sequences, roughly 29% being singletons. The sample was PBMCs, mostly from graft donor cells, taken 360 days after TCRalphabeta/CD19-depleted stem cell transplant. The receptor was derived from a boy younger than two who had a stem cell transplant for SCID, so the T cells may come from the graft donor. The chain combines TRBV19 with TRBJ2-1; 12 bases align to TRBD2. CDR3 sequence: CASSISLLAGGVREQFF. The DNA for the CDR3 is TGTGCCAGTAGTATTTCGTTACTAGCGGGGGGTGTGAGGGAGCAGTTCTTC.